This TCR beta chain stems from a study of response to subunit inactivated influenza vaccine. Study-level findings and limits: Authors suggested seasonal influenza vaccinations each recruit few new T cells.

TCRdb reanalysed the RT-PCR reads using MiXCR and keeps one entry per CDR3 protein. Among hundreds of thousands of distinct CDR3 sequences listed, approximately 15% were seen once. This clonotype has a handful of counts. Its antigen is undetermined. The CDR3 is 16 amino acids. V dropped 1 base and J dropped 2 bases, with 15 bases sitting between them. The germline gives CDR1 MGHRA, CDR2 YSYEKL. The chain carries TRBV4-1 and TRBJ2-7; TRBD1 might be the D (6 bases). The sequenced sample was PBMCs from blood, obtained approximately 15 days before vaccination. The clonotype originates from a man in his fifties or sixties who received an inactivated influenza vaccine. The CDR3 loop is CASSQVIQGGPYEQYF. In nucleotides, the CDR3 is TGCGCCAGCAGCCAAGTTATACAGGGTGGCCCCTACGAGCAGTACTTC.